The 14 T cell receptor beta chains below come from one sample, sequenced in a study of beta chain features in type 1 diabetes. Expressed TCRB transcripts were sequenced after all isolated RNA was converted to cDNA. Profiled with immunoSEQ multiplex PCR; TCRdb holds only in-frame clones, not every one. The table includes hundreds of thousands of clones, approximately 30% detected once. Sequenced material: naive CD4+ T cells from blood. These receptors were collected from a man in his late teens or twenties in good health.

This chain uses TRBV18 with TRBJ2-1, with D perhaps matching TRBD2 (7 bases). This CDR3 is 15 amino acids long. Per the germline V gene, CDR1 is KGHSH and CDR2 is LQKENI. V was cut by 7 bases and J by 4 bases, with 17 bases left in between. CDR3 amino acids: CASLPRSGTYNEQFF. Written as DNA, the CDR3 is TGTGCCAGCTTACCCCGGAGCGGGACATACAATGAGCAGTTCTTC.

J is TRBJ2-7 and V is TRBV29-1; D may be TRBD1 (6 bases). CDR3 length: 11 amino acids. V lost 7 bases and J lost 4, with 11 bases in between. Germline V gene sequence: CDR1 SQVTM, CDR2 ANQGSEA. The CDR3 spells CSGWTVYEQYF. CDR3 sequence (DNA): TGCAGCGGGTGGACAGTTTACGAGCAGTACTTC.

The genes are TRBV29-1 and TRBJ2-1; D possibly matches TRBD1 or TRBD2 (5 bases each). The V end lost 8 bases, the J end lost 7 bases, and 18 bases lay between the germline ends. CDR1 is SQVTM, CDR2 ANQGSEA, per germline. The length of the CDR3 is 13 residues. The CDR3 DNA sequence: TGCAGCTCAACACCGGGACCTCGGAATGAGCAGTTCTTC. Its protein is CSSTPGPRNEQFF.

This sequence joins TRBV19 and TRBJ2-7; D might be TRBD1 (6 bases). The length of the CDR3 is 12 residues. V was pared by 2 bases and J by 6 bases, with 8 bases between. Germline assignment: CDR1 LNHDA and CDR2 SQIVND (reference sequence). CDR3 sequence: CASSIPRGEQYF. CDR3 in DNA: TGTGCCAGTAGTATACCCAGGGGCGAGCAGTACTTC.

The chain carries TRBV30 and TRBJ1-2; D gene uncertain. The CDR3 is 13 residues long. Germline V CDR1 and CDR2: GTSNPN, SVGIG (reference sequence). Trimming removed 4 bases at V and 7 bases at J, with 16 bases between. The CDR3 region has the DNA TGTGCCTGGACCCCAGGTGGTCAATTTGGCTACACCTTC. This translates into CAWTPGGQFGYTF. Filled out from reference TRBV30 and TRBJ1-2, the complete variable domain reads SQTIHQWPATLVQPVGSPLSLECTVEGTSNPNLYWYRQAAGRGLQLLFYSVGIGQISSEVPQNLSASRPQDRQFILSSKKLLLSDSGFYLCAWTPGGQFGYTFGSGTRLTVV.

This clone has only a few counts. The chain couples TRBV7-2 to TRBJ1-5, with a tentative D call TRBD1 (6 bases). The germline CDR1 and CDR2 sequences are SGHTA and FQGNSA. Trimming took 5 bases from V and 0 from J, leaving 11 bases between them. This CDR3 is 15 amino acids long. The CDR3 protein is CASSVGQYSNQPQHF. The CDR3 DNA follows: TGTGCCAGCAGCGTAGGACAGTATAGCAATCAGCCCCAGCATTTT.

The J gene is TRBJ2-7, the V gene TRBV4-2; D is unresolved. The germline V and J ends were trimmed by 0 bases and 0 bases, with 6 bases remaining between them. Germline lookup yields CDR1 LGHNA and CDR2 YNFKEQ. The CDR3 extends over 14 amino acids. Here the CDR3 DNA reads TGTGCCAGCAGCCAAGAAGCAGGCTCCTACGAGCAGTACTTC. Residues: CASSQEAGSYEQYF.

In this sample, this clone turned up a few times. The chain couples TRBV30 to TRBJ2-5; 8 positions match TRBD1. V shed 1 base and J 2 bases; nucleotides not matched to a gene: 0. This CDR3 is 13 amino acids long. The germline CDR1 and CDR2 sequences are GTSNPN and SVGIG (reference sequence). As DNA, the CDR3 is TGTGCCTGGAGTGGACAGGGGCAAGAGACCCAGTACTTC. Its translation is CAWSGQGQETQYF.

This clone has just a few counts. The gene calls are TRBV29-1 and TRBJ2-2; D might be TRBD1 (6 bases). The CDR3 consists of 13 residues. The germline V gene encodes CDR1 SQVTM and CDR2 ANQGSEA. Trimming took off 4 bases at V and 2 bases at J, with 8 bases between the two ends. The CDR3 is CSVGGRNTGELFF. The CDR3 DNA reads as TGCAGCGTTGGGGGGCGAAACACCGGGGAGCTGTTTTTT.

V gene TRBV30 combines with J gene TRBJ2-7; 9 bases line up with TRBD1. The V gene's germline CDR1 is GTSNPN and CDR2 SVGIG (reference sequence). V lost 2 bases, J lost 6 bases, and 5 bases stayed unmatched. This CDR3 region has 13 residues. CDR3 sequence: CAWSLDRGGEQYF. The CDR3 DNA reads as TGTGCCTGGAGTCTGGACAGGGGTGGCGAGCAGTACTTC.

Only a few counts were recorded for this clone. The gene calls are TRBV30 and TRBJ2-3; D gene unclear. Germline V gene data show CDR1 as GTSNPN and CDR2 as SVGIG (reference sequence). The CDR3 extends over 11 amino acids. Trimming pared 3 bases from V and 7 bases from J, leaving 8 bases between. The CDR3 here is CAWRWGNTQYF. CDR3 sequence (DNA): TGTGCCTGGAGATGGGGTAATACGCAGTATTTT.

CDR3 nucleotides: TGTGCCAGCAGCTTAAGACCAGAGGGCCTACTAGCCAAAAACATTCAGTACTTC. Translating it yields CASSLRPEGLLAKNIQYF. V and J are TRBV7-2 and TRBJ2-4; D may be TRBD2 (5 bases). The CDR3 sequence is 18 residues long. Trimming cost V 2 bases and J 0 bases, with 17 bases left between them. The germline V gene encodes CDR1 SGHTA and CDR2 FQGNSA.

V usage is TRBV9 and J usage is TRBJ2-7, with D possibly being TRBD1 (6 bases). The CDR3 has 14 amino acids. The V end lost 4 bases, the J end lost 7 bases, and 18 bases lay between the germline ends. The germline V gene has CDR1 SGDLS and CDR2 YYNGEE. The CDR3 sequence is CASSPQVLQGEQYF. The DNA of the CDR3 is TGTGCCAGCAGCCCCCAGGTACTCCAGGGGGAGCAGTACTTC. Full variable domain (outside the CDR3, taken from reference TRBV9 and TRBJ2-7): DSGVTQTPKHLITATGQRVTLRCSPRSGDLSVYWYQQSLDQGLQFLIQYYNGEERAKGNILERFSAQQFPDLHSELNLSSLELGDSALYFCASSPQVLQGEQYFGPGTRLTVT.

This clone was seen more than once but under ten times. The chain is built from TRBV30 and TRBJ2-4; no clear D gene. From germline, CDR1 is GTSNPN and CDR2 SVGIG (reference sequence). The CDR3 covers 13 residues. V shed 0 bases and J shed 5 bases, with 8 bases lying between them. For the CDR3, the DNA is TGTGCCTGGAGTGTACTCCTCGAAAACATTCAGTACTTC. Residues: CAWSVLLENIQYF.